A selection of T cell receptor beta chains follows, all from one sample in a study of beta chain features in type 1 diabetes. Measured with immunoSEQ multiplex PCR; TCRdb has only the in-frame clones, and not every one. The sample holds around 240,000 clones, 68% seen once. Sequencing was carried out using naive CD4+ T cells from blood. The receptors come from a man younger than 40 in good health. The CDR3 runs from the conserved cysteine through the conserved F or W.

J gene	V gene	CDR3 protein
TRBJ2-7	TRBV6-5	CASSRDGSGQYF
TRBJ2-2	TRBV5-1	CASSQRTSGRTGELFF
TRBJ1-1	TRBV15	CATSSLIGTEAFF
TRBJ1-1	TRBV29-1	CSVAEGDTEAFF
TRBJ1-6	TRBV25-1	CASQDSNSPLHF
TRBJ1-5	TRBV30	CAWSVLAQGNQPQHF
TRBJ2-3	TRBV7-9	CASSLAAGGDTDTQYF
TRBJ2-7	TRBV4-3	CASSPPHRDLSWRNEQYF
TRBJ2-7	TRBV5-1	CASSLQGRSSYEQYF
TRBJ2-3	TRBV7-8	CVSTKRVLAGTDTQYF
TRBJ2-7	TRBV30	CAWSGIGEQYF
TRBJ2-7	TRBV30	CAWAPKTGGRPVQYF
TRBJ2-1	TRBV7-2	CAGRLAGGYNEQFF
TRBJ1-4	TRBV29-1	CSVWTGESEKLFF
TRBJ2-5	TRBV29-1	CSVEPATRETQYF
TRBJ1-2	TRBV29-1	CSAGEGAEGYTF
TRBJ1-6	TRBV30	CAWSVQGIYNSPLHF
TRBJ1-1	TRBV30	CAWSQVNTEAFF
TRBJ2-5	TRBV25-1	CASSEYMPETQYF
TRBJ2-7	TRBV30	CAWSASGTEQYF
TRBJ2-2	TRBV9	CASSVQGLANTGELFF
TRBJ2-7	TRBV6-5	CASRDRYEQYF
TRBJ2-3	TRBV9	CASSGRTDAFTDTQYF
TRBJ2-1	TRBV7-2	CASSSGGGYEQFF
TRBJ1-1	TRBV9	CASSALMNTEAFF
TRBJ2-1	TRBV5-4	CASSLGTSSYNEQFF
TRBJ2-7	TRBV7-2	CASSTGTGSYEQYF
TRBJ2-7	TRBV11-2	CASSLLLGDEQYF
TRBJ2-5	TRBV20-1	CSVRNRYF
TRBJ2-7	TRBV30	CAWSVGPQQYF
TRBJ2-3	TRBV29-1	CSVAATSTDTQYF
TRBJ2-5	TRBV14	CASSQDYRLQETQYF
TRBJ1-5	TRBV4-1	CASSQESDQPQHF
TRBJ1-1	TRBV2	CASSEAPGLDAEAFF
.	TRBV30	CAWSDTWVEQYF
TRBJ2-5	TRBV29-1	CSVEDSGRGPTTQYF
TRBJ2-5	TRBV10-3	CAISEGSQETQYF
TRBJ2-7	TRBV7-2	CASSPPSAYEQYF
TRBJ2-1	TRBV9	CASSVVGGALSYNEQFF
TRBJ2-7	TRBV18	CASSPRDRPYEQYF
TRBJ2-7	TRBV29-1	CSVETASLHEQYF
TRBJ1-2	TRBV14	CASSQEFGSGYGYTF
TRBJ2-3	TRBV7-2	CASSLGQGTDTQYF
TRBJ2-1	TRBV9	CASSAYSGSTINEQFF